The clone carrying this T cell receptor beta chain came up many times. Its antigen is as yet unknown. CDR1 is SQVTM and CDR2 is ANQGSEA in the germline V gene. The CDR3 consists of 11 residues. V lost 3 bases and J lost 4, with 6 bases in between. Researchers took RNA transcripts and amplified the TCR beta CDR3 regions from them. Using the HTBI primer set, a first-round RT-PCR was run on the TCR CDR3. Each CDR3 protein is one row after TCRdb ran MiXCR on the multiplex PCR reads. The sample has roughly 160,000 distinct CDR3 sequences; 9.4% are singletons. These data originate in a study of T cells in Graves' hyperthyroidism and ophthalmopathy. Study-level findings and limits: The model anticipated ophthalmopathy a median about six months pre-onset.

The rearrangement links TRBV29-1 to TRBJ2-5; D is undetermined. This receptor was identified in a young woman with Graves' hyperthyroidism that later progressed to Graves' ophthalmopathy. Specimen: blood. CDR3 sequence: CSVDFGETQYF. DNA of the CDR3: TGCAGCGTTGATTTCGGAGAGACCCAGTACTTC.